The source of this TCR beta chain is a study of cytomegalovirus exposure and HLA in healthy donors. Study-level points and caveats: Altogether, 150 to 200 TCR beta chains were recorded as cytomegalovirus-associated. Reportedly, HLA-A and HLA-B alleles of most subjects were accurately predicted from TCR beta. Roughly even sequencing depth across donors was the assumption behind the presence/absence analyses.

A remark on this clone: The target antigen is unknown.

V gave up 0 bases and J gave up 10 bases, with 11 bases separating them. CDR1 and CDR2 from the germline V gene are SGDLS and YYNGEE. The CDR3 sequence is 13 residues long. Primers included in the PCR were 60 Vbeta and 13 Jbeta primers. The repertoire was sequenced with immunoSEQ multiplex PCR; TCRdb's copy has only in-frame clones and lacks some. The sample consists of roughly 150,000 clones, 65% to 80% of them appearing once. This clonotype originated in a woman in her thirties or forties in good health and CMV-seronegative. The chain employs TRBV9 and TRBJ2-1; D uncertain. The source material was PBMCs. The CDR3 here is CASSVAAAAEQFF. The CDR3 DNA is TGTGCCAGCAGCGTAGCTGCGGCAGCCGAGCAGTTCTTC.